The 15 T cell receptor beta chains below come from one sample, sequenced in a study of CD8 T cells in ankylosing spondylitis. One entry per CDR3 protein results from TCRdb running MiXCR on the 5' RACE reads. The table shows about 400,000 distinct CDR3 sequences, with roughly 22% occurring only once. Sequenced: blood, either unsorted or a sorted T cell fraction (not recorded which). The receptors shown here come from a male donor with ankylosing spondylitis or in good health (not recorded which).

This clonotype came up a few times. The CDR3 DNA reads as TGCGCCAGCAGCCAAGATGGCGCCTTGGGCGCGGGGGGGCATGAGACCCAGTACTTC. This codes for CASSQDGALGAGGHETQYF. The V and J genes are TRBV4-1 and TRBJ2-5, with 9 bases that match TRBD2. Germline-derived CDR1 and CDR2 are MGHRA and YSYEKL. The CDR3 runs to 19 residues. The V segment lost 0 bases and the J segment 5 bases; nucleotides outside the gene matches: 16.

This clonotype occurred a few times. The V and J genes are TRBV6-2 or TRBV6-3 and TRBJ2-1, with 7 bases identical to TRBD1. Trimming at V came to 8 bases and at J to 10 bases, leaving 5 bases not matched to a gene. CDR1 and CDR2 from the germline V gene are MNHEY and SVGEGT. The length of the CDR3 is 11 residues. CDR3 DNA sequence: TGTGCCAGCGGTCAGGGGGACGAGCAGTTCTTC. The encoded protein is CASGQGDEQFF.

The CDR3 DNA is TGTGCCAGCAGCTTAGAGGGACAGGGGGCGTTATACAATGAGCAGTTCTTC. The encoded protein is CASSLEGQGALYNEQFF. The chain employs TRBV11-2 and TRBJ2-1; 12 positions agree with TRBD1. The germline V gene has CDR1 SGHAT and CDR2 FQNNGV. CDR3 length: 17 residues. The ends lost 0 bases at V and 4 bases at J; junction bases unmatched: 4.

This rearrangement joins TRBV18 to TRBJ1-3, with D unresolved. V was trimmed by 1 base and J by 8 bases, leaving 12 bases between them. Germline V gene data show CDR1 as KGHSH and CDR2 as LQKENI. The CDR3 is 14 residues long. For the CDR3, the DNA is TGTGCCAGCTCACCACGCTCGGCCGCGGACACCATATATTTT. Translating it yields CASSPRSAADTIYF.

This chain joins TRBV11-2 and TRBJ2-5; 9 bases fit TRBD2. Germline CDR1 and CDR2: SGHAT and FQNNGV. The CDR3 has 17 residues. Trimming cost V 5 bases and J 5 bases; bases outside gene matches: 15. DNA for the CDR3: TGTGCCAGCAGCACAGGGGTTTTGGGCGGGGGGGCCGAGACCCAGTACTTC. It encodes CASSTGVLGGGAETQYF.

This clonotype has just a few counts. V is TRBV10-2 and J is TRBJ2-5; the D is unclear. Trimming stripped 0 bases from V and 5 bases from J, with 19 bases between. The CDR3 extends over 17 amino acids. From germline, CDR1 is WSHSY and CDR2 SAAADI. The CDR3 loop is CASSESTLEPRRETQYF. The CDR3 coding sequence is TGCGCCAGCAGTGAGTCTACGTTGGAGCCCCGACGGGAGACCCAGTACTTC.

This clonotype appeared a few times. The V and J genes are TRBV5-1 and TRBJ2-1, with 7 bases fitting TRBD1. Germline CDR1 is SGHRS and CDR2 is YFSETQ. CDR3 length: 16 amino acids. Trimming took 4 bases from V and 8 from J; bases not matched to a gene: 15. This CDR3 reads CASSAPYRGPLYEQFF. CDR3 sequence (DNA): TGCGCCAGCAGCGCCCCTTACAGGGGTCCTCTCTATGAGCAGTTCTTC. Complete variable domain (other parts from reference TRBV5-1 and TRBJ2-1): KAGVTQTPRYLIKTRGQQVTLSCSPISGHRSVSWYQQTPGQGLQFLFEYFSETQRNKGNFPGRFSGRQFSNSRSEMNVSTLELGDSALYLCASSAPYRGPLYEQFFGPGTRLTVL.

This chain links TRBV2 with TRBJ2-3; D is possibly TRBD1 (5 bases). The CDR3 is made up of 11 amino acids. CDR1 is SNHLY and CDR2 is FYNNEI in the germline V gene. V was pared by 8 bases and J by 5 bases, with 8 bases between. CDR3 loop: CASGAGDTQYF. Written as DNA, the CDR3 is TGTGCCAGCGGGGCCGGAGATACGCAGTATTTT.

The chain carries TRBV4-2 and TRBJ1-2, with D hard to call. CDR1 and CDR2 (germline): LGHNA, YNFKEQ. Trimming pared 0 bases from V and 4 bases from J, leaving 9 bases between. The CDR3 has 14 amino acids. CDR3 amino acids: CASSQDMSAYGYTF. The CDR3 DNA follows: TGTGCCAGCAGCCAAGATATGTCCGCCTATGGCTACACCTTC.

There are many counts of this clonotype. The gene calls are TRBV2 and TRBJ2-7; D remains unclear. This CDR3 is built from 12 residues. CDR1 and CDR2 from the germline V gene are SNHLY and FYNNEI. The V and J ends lost 4 bases and 3 bases respectively, with 7 bases between them. CDR3 bases: TGTGCCAGCAGTGGCTCCTTCTACGAGCAGTACTTC. Its translation is CASSGSFYEQYF. The whole variable domain, filled in from reference TRBV2 and TRBJ2-7, reads EPEVTQTPSHQVTQMGQEVILRCVPISNHLYFYWYRQILGQKVEFLVSFYNNEISEKSEIFDDQFSVERPDGSNFTLKIRSTKLEDSAMYFCASSGSFYEQYFGPGTRLTVT.

The rearrangement joins TRBV15 to TRBJ2-3, with 16 positions matching TRBD2. The CDR3 spans 15 residues. V lost 5 bases to trimming and J lost 6 bases; unmatched junction nucleotides: 2. Germline assignment: CDR1 LNHNV and CDR2 YYDKDF (reference sequence). CDR3 in amino acids: CATSGTSGGEDTQYF. The CDR3 nucleotides are TGTGCCACCAGCGGGACTAGCGGGGGGGAGGATACGCAGTATTTT.

This clonotype has a handful of counts. The chain carries TRBV12-3 or TRBV12-4 and TRBJ1-4; TRBD1 matches 8 bases. With 1 base clipped from V and 8 bases from J, the junction kept 6 bases outside the gene matches. The CDR3 totals 15 residues. CDR3 region: CASSLVGTGLEKLFF. The DNA for the CDR3 is TGTGCCAGCAGTTTAGTAGGGACAGGCTTAGAAAAACTGTTTTTT.

V gene TRBV5-6 combines with J gene TRBJ2-7; D remains unclear. Germline V gives CDR1 SGHDT, CDR2 YYEEEE. CDR3 length: 12 residues. Trimming cost V 2 bases and J 9 bases, with 12 bases left between them. Here the CDR3 DNA reads TGTGCCAGCAGCTTTCGGAGTACGGGGCAGTACTTC. Its translation: CASSFRSTGQYF.

The genes are TRBV3-1 and TRBJ2-2; TRBD2 aligns across 10 bases. CDR3 size: 16 residues. Trimming cost V 4 bases and J 6 bases; bases outside gene matches: 8. Germline values: CDR1 LGHDT, CDR2 YNNKEL (reference sequence). Written as DNA, the CDR3 is TGTGCCAGCAGCCCTATAGCGGGGGGCGTTTCCGGGGAGCTGTTTTTT. This codes for CASSPIAGGVSGELFF. Complete variable domain (other parts from reference TRBV3-1 and TRBJ2-2): DTAVSQTPKYLVTQMGNDKSIKCEQNLGHDTMYWYKQDSKKFLKIMFSYNNKELIINETVPNRFSPKSPDKAHLNLHINSLELGDSAVYFCASSPIAGGVSGELFFGEGSRLTVL.

This clonotype was seen a handful of times. An end of the junction does not agree with germline; a read error may underlie this. The chain is built from TRBV20-1 and TRBJ2-7, with 8 positions matching TRBD1. The CDR3 is 11 amino acids. CDR1 is DFQATT, CDR2 SNEGSKA, per germline (reference sequence). The CDR3 nucleotides are TGCAGTGCTAGAGATCAGGGGGCCTTAATCTTC. Translated, it gives CSARDQGALIF.